Each of the 29 T cell receptor beta chains below was sequenced from the same sample in a study of shared clonotypes between healthy human individuals. TCRdb's table, derived via immunoSEQ multiplex PCR, lists solely in-frame clones and lacks some. The data contain over 850,000 clones, more than 75% of them singletons. What was sequenced was memory CD4+ T cells from PBMCs. Described subset: CD45RA-negative fraction. Receptor source: a man aged 18 to 29 in good health. Some clones in this sample may be carry-over from other donors' samples.

The J gene is TRBJ1-2, the V gene TRBV4-1, with D maybe TRBD1 (6 bases). Trimming stripped 9 bases from V and 8 bases from J, with 16 bases between. The CDR3 totals 12 residues. Germline CDR1 and CDR2: MGHRA and YSYEKL. The CDR3 reads CASQTQGSGYTF. CDR3 nucleotides: TGCGCCAGTCAAACACAGGGTTCCGGCTACACCTTC.

The chain links TRBV29-1 to TRBJ2-7, with a weak D call TRBD1 (6 bases). Germline values: CDR1 SQVTM, CDR2 ANQGSEA. The CDR3 length is 12 residues. Trimming shortened V by 7 bases and J by 4 bases, and 14 bases separated the two germline ends. The CDR3, as DNA: TGCAGCGCCGGGGCCAGGGGATACGAGCAGTACTTC. Translating gives CSAGARGYEQYF.

This clone has a count of ten or more. This chain joins TRBV5-4 and TRBJ2-1; 10 nucleotides line up with TRBD2. Germline CDR1 SGHNT, CDR2 YYREEE (reference sequence). Unmatched junction bases numbered 6, after V lost 4 bases and J lost 5 bases. CDR3 length: 15 amino acids. The CDR3 coding sequence is TGTGCCAGCAGCACCAGGACTAGCGGTGACAATGAGCAGTTCTTC. Its protein is CASSTRTSGDNEQFF.

The V call is TRBV5-4, the J call TRBJ1-2; D perhaps matches TRBD1 (6 bases). The CDR3 consists of 15 residues. Trimming stripped 4 bases from V and 4 bases from J, with 17 bases between. The germline CDR1 and CDR2 sequences are SGHNT and YYREEE (reference sequence). The CDR3 nucleotides are TGTGCCAGCAGCCCGGAGGGGGGGCGCTTCTATGGCTACACCTTC. Amino acids: CASSPEGGRFYGYTF.

CDR3 in amino acids: CASSEATGVGNQPQHF. In DNA form, the CDR3 reads TGTGCCAGCAGTGAAGCGACAGGGGTGGGCAATCAGCCCCAGCATTTT. V usage is TRBV2 and J usage is TRBJ1-5; TRBD1 agrees at 8 bases. Per the germline V gene, CDR1 is SNHLY and CDR2 is FYNNEI. The V and J ends lost 0 bases and 2 bases, in that order; junction bases with no gene match: 3. The CDR3 runs to 16 residues.

The sample holds many counts of this clone. The chain uses TRBV4-2 and TRBJ1-1; 11 nucleotides line up with TRBD1. CDR1 and CDR2 from the germline V gene are LGHNA and YNFKEQ. CDR3 length: 17 amino acids. V lost 4 bases to trimming and J lost 4 bases; unmatched junction nucleotides: 11. The CDR3 protein is CASSPTDRGLGSTEAFF. In DNA, the CDR3 is TGTGCCAGCAGCCCCACGGACAGGGGGCTTGGGTCCACTGAAGCTTTCTTT.

This chain uses TRBV11-2 with TRBJ1-4; D might be TRBD1 (6 bases). Germline V lookup: CDR1 SGHAT, CDR2 FQNNGV. Trimming took off 5 bases at V and 7 bases at J, with 17 bases between the two ends. The CDR3 has 15 amino acids. In nucleotides, the CDR3 is TGTGCCAGCAGCACTCTACAGGGTTTGGGTGAAAAACTGTTTTTT. Translating it yields CASSTLQGLGEKLFF.

The genes are TRBV7-2 and TRBJ1-2, with 8 bases matching TRBD1. The CDR3 spans 14 residues. Per the germline V gene, CDR1 is SGHTA and CDR2 is FQGNSA. The V gene end was trimmed by 3 bases and the J gene end by 2 bases; junction bases not matched to a gene: 2. CDR3 nucleotides: TGTGCCAGCAGCTTCGGGACAGGAAACTATGGCTACACCTTC. Translating gives CASSFGTGNYGYTF.

The chain combines TRBV28 with TRBJ2-7; no firm D call. Per the germline V gene, CDR1 is MDHEN and CDR2 is SYDVKM. Trimming cost V 11 bases and J 7 bases, with 18 bases left between them. This CDR3 is 12 amino acids long. CDR3: CASAEPISEQYF. CDR3 sequence (DNA): TGTGCCTCAGCCGAACCAATATCTGAGCAGTACTTC. Using reference TRBV28 and TRBJ2-7 for the parts outside the CDR3, the full variable domain is DVKVTQSSRYLVKRTGEKVFLECVQDMDHENMFWYRQDPGLGLRLIYFSYDVKMKEKGDIPEGYSVSREKKERFSLILESASTNQTSMYLCASAEPISEQYFGPGTRLTVT.

This chain uses TRBV7-9 with TRBJ2-7; 8 bases map to TRBD2. This CDR3 spans 16 amino acids. CDR1 and CDR2 from the germline V gene are SEHNR and FQNEAQ (reference sequence). Losses at the gene ends were 5 bases for V and 9 bases for J; bases not matched to a gene: 18. CDR3 bases: TGTGCCAGCAGCCCCAGGGAGGCAGGGACCCGGGGGGGGCAGTACTTC. As protein: CASSPREAGTRGGQYF.

The sample holds one count of this clone. This same CDR3 is encoded by further DNA sequences in the sample. V is TRBV7-2 and J is TRBJ2-2; no reliable D call. The CDR3 spans 14 residues. Trimming removed 3 bases from V and 2 bases from J, with 7 bases in between. CDR1 SGHTA and CDR2 FQGNSA come from the germline V gene. The CDR3 spells CASSFGPNTGELFF. CDR3 nucleotide sequence: TGTGCCAGCAGCTTTGGGCCAAACACCGGGGAGCTGTTTTTT.

The CDR3 DNA is TGTGCCAGCAGCACCTCCGGCAGGGACCCCGCGCAAGGCTACACCTTC. This codes for CASSTSGRDPAQGYTF. The rearrangement uses TRBV28 and TRBJ1-2; D might be TRBD1 (5 bases). CDR3 size: 16 residues. Looked up from germline, CDR1 is MDHEN and CDR2 is SYDVKM. The V and J ends lost 6 bases and 8 bases respectively, with 25 bases between them.

Of note for this clone: Other DNA sequences in the same sample also yield this CDR3. The gene calls are TRBV18 and TRBJ2-7; a possible D gene is TRBD1 (5 bases). The CDR3 length is 14 residues. Germline-derived CDR1 and CDR2 are KGHSH and LQKENI. V lost 1 base, J lost 2 bases, and 9 bases lay in between. CDR3 sequence (DNA): TGTGCCAGCTCACCACGGCAGGGTACCTACGAGCAGTACTTC. Amino acid sequence: CASSPRQGTYEQYF.

This chain joins TRBV28 and TRBJ2-3; weak D call: TRBD2 (6 bases). Germline V gene sequence: CDR1 MDHEN, CDR2 SYDVKM. The CDR3 runs 15 residues. V lost 3 bases to trimming and J lost 1 base, with 11 bases between them. The CDR3 region is CASSLWRGGTDTQYF. The DNA of the CDR3 is TGTGCCAGCAGTTTGTGGCGGGGTGGCACAGATACGCAGTATTTT.

V and J are TRBV9 and TRBJ2-6; D unclear. Per germline, CDR1 SGDLS and CDR2 YYNGEE. Trimming shortened V by 2 bases and J by 0 bases, and 6 bases separated the two germline ends. The CDR3 loop spans 15 amino acids. In DNA, the CDR3 is TGTGCCAGCAGCGTTTTCGGCTCTGGGGCCAACGTCCTGACTTTC. This codes for CASSVFGSGANVLTF.

This chain links TRBV2 with TRBJ2-1; 7 bases line up with TRBD2. This CDR3 comprises 15 residues. J lost 2 bases, V lost 7 bases, and 8 bases had no gene match. Germline lookup yields CDR1 SNHLY and CDR2 FYNNEI. CDR3 in DNA: TGTGCCAGCATGGTGGTTCTAGCGGCCTACAATGAGCAGTTCTTC. Translating gives CASMVVLAAYNEQFF.

The chain links TRBV6-6 to TRBJ1-2, with 8 bases aligning to TRBD1. The CDR3 length is 15 residues. Trimming took 5 bases from V and 7 from J; bases not matched to a gene: 12. Germline CDR1 MNHNY, CDR2 SVGAGI (reference sequence). The CDR3 is CASSTRDRRRGGYTF. CDR3 nucleotides: TGTGCCAGCAGTACTCGGGACAGGCGAAGAGGTGGCTACACCTTC.

This rearrangement joins TRBV9 to TRBJ2-1; the D is unclear. With 0 bases removed from V and 4 bases from J, the gap between germline ends came to 11 bases. CDR3 length: 15 amino acids. The germline V gene has CDR1 SGDLS and CDR2 YYNGEE. Here the CDR3 reads CASSVATGGYNEQFF. The CDR3 DNA reads as TGTGCCAGCAGCGTAGCTACGGGCGGATACAATGAGCAGTTCTTC.

The gene calls are TRBV7-8 and TRBJ2-5; possibly TRBD1 for D (6 bases). Per the germline V gene, CDR1 is SGHVS and CDR2 is FQNEAQ. CDR3 length: 13 amino acids. Trimming stripped 3 bases from V and 5 bases from J, with 10 bases between. The CDR3 reads CASSFSGEETQYF. The CDR3 DNA is TGTGCCAGCAGCTTTTCAGGGGAGGAGACCCAGTACTTC.

The J gene is TRBJ2-2, the V gene TRBV28, with TRBD2 matching over 7 bases. CDR1 and CDR2 (germline): MDHEN, SYDVKM. The CDR3 spans 15 residues. Trimming removed 10 bases from V and 5 bases from J; junction bases left unmatched: 13. Written as DNA, the CDR3 is TGTGCCACAAGCCGGTCGGGGGGTGTAACCGGGGAGCTGTTTTTT. Translation: CATSRSGGVTGELFF.

The chain has TRBV7-3 and TRBJ2-3; 9 bases align to TRBD1. The V and J ends lost 5 bases and 6 bases, in that order; junction bases with no gene match: 15. CDR3 size: 17 residues. Germline-derived CDR1 and CDR2 are SGHTA and FQGTGA. CDR3 amino acids: CASSHKGRDRVSDTQYF. The CDR3, as DNA: TGTGCCAGCAGCCATAAGGGCCGGGACAGGGTATCGGATACGCAGTATTTT.

The CDR3: CASSLVPGGNYGYTF. The DNA for the CDR3 is TGCGCCAGCAGCTTAGTTCCAGGGGGGAACTATGGCTACACCTTC. The chain combines TRBV5-1 with TRBJ1-2; the match to TRBD1 covers 7 bases. CDR1 and CDR2 (germline): SGHRS, YFSETQ. V trimming: 2 bases; J trimming: 2 bases; junction bases outside the gene matches: 6. The CDR3 is made up of 15 amino acids. The variable domain in full, completed from reference TRBV5-1 and TRBJ1-2, reads KAGVTQTPRYLIKTRGQQVTLSCSPISGHRSVSWYQQTPGQGLQFLFEYFSETQRNKGNFPGRFSGRQFSNSRSEMNVSTLELGDSALYLCASSLVPGGNYGYTFGSGTRLTVV.

This clone was recorded only once. The chain is built from TRBV29-1 and TRBJ1-4, with no clear D. The V and J ends lost 7 bases and 12 bases respectively, with 24 bases between them. The length of the CDR3 is 14 residues. CDR1 is SQVTM and CDR2 is ANQGSEA in the germline V gene. The CDR3 DNA follows: TGCAGCGCCCGTACAGAGCCCCTCAGTAGAGAACTGTTTTTT. It translates to CSARTEPLSRELFF.

The V call is TRBV18, the J call TRBJ1-5, with 8 positions matching TRBD1. This CDR3 spans 15 amino acids. Germline V gene data show CDR1 as KGHSH and CDR2 as LQKENI. The J segment lost 3 bases and the V segment lost 6 bases, leaving 7 bases of the junction unmatched. The CDR3: CASSPDRGVNQPQHF. The CDR3 DNA reads TGTGCCAGCTCGCCCGACAGGGGAGTCAATCAGCCCCAGCATTTT. The full variable domain, with the rest looked up from reference TRBV18 and TRBJ1-5, is NAGVMQNPRHLVRRRGQEARLRCSPMKGHSHVYWYRQLPEEGLKFMVYLQKENIIDESGMPKERFSAEFPKEGPSILRIQQVVRGDSAAYFCASSPDRGVNQPQHFGDGTRLSIL.

The chain has TRBV30 and TRBJ1-2; 8 nucleotides line up with TRBD1. J gave up 3 bases and V 0 bases, and 9 bases lay outside the gene matches. CDR3 size: 16 residues. Germline V lookup: CDR1 GTSNPN, CDR2 SVGIG (reference sequence). CDR3 loop: CAWSVGQAPRDYGYTF. For the CDR3, the DNA is TGTGCCTGGAGTGTGGGACAGGCGCCGAGGGACTATGGCTACACCTTC. Full variable domain (remainder filled in from reference TRBV30 and TRBJ1-2): SQTIHQWPATLVQPVGSPLSLECTVEGTSNPNLYWYRQAAGRGLQLLFYSVGIGQISSEVPQNLSASRPQDRQFILSSKKLLLSDSGFYLCAWSVGQAPRDYGYTFGSGTRLTVV.

This chain joins TRBV29-1 and TRBJ1-2; D remains ambiguous. V was pared by 4 bases and J by 2 bases, with 14 bases between. Germline CDR1 and CDR2: SQVTM and ANQGSEA. The CDR3 has 14 residues. The CDR3 protein is CSVASGFTNYGYTF. CDR3 bases: TGCAGCGTTGCTTCGGGATTTACCAACTATGGCTACACCTTC.

The chain links TRBV7-3 to TRBJ2-7, with 7 nucleotides matching TRBD2. Germline lookup yields CDR1 SGHTA and CDR2 FQGTGA. This CDR3 has 15 residues. Trimming removed 5 bases from V and 6 bases from J; junction bases left unmatched: 13. CDR3 amino acids: CASSQVGGGPGEQYF. CDR3 DNA: TGTGCCAGCAGCCAAGTTGGGGGAGGGCCTGGCGAGCAGTACTTC.

V and J are TRBV6-6 and TRBJ2-7, with 8 bases lining up with TRBD1. Germline assignment: CDR1 MNHNY and CDR2 SVGAGI (reference sequence). CDR3 size: 13 residues. With 3 bases clipped from V and 4 bases from J, the junction kept 2 bases outside the gene matches. This chain's CDR3 is CASSYQGAYEQYF. The CDR3, as DNA: TGTGCCAGCAGTTATCAGGGGGCGTACGAGCAGTACTTC.

The table lists this clone with a count of one. This chain connects TRBV11-2 to TRBJ1-2, with 7 bases that match TRBD1. Per germline, CDR1 SGHAT and CDR2 FQNNGV. The V gene end was trimmed by 2 bases and the J gene end by 4 bases; junction bases not matched to a gene: 4. This CDR3 region has 14 residues. Here the CDR3 DNA reads TGTGCCAGCAGCTTACTCCGGGACAGCTATGGCTACACCTTC. This codes for CASSLLRDSYGYTF.